This TCR beta chain was obtained from a study of CD4 T cells in relation to SARS-CoV-2 and coronaviruses. Repertoires were generated with immunoSEQ multiplex PCR, while TCRdb's copy carries only in-frame clones and drops some. The sample yields 20,000 or so clones, about 80% seen once. Regarding this clone: Its antigen is undetermined.

The unexposed donors gave CD4+ T cells in about 2011-2019, prior to COVID-19. Isolation of CD4+ T cells took place after around 11 days in culture. As cell numbers allowed, unexposed-donor CD4+ T cells faced SARS-CoV-2 S/N and four cold-coronavirus spikes. Cultures received half-medium IL-2 refreshes on days 3 and 7. The CDR3 runs to 14 residues. The germline CDR1 and CDR2 sequences are SGHTA and FQGNSA. V was trimmed by 1 base and J by 3 bases, leaving 7 bases between them. The J gene is TRBJ1-3, the V gene TRBV7-2, with D unresolved. The TCR originated in a human donor in good health. The source material was CD4+ T cells from PBMCs, cultured in vitro. The CDR3 bases are TGTGCCAGCAGCTTAGAACGGAGTGGAAACACCATATATTTT. Residues: CASSLERSGNTIYF.